The rows below give T cell receptor beta chains drawn from one sample of a study of T cells after yellow fever vaccination. TCRdb processed the 5' RACE reads anew with MiXCR; each CDR3 protein has one entry. This sample has under 150,000 distinct CDR3 sequences, with roughly 15% found just once. Sequencing used CD8+ T cells sorted from PBMCs, obtained 5 days after the yellow fever booster vaccination. The receptors were gathered from a man younger than 30 who received the YFV17D yellow fever vaccine. Both conserved end residues are part of each CDR3. A D gene is named only where the DNA matches it firmly. Not all rows give a size; the values are once, few, many and, for expanded clones, a class.

J gene,clone size,V gene,D gene,CDR3 DNA,CDR3 protein
TRBJ2-5,-,TRBV7-8,-,TGTGCCAGCAGCTTAGTAGGAATACAAGAGACCCAGTACTTC,CASSLVGIQETQYF
TRBJ2-3,-,TRBV27,TRBD2,TGTGCCAGCAGTTTAAGTCGCGGGGCTAGCGGGGGGGCTATCACAGATACGCAGTATTTT,CASSLSRGASGGAITDTQYF
TRBJ2-7,-,TRBV20-1,TRBD2,TGCAGTGCTAGAGAGGGACTAGCGGGGGCCTACGAGCAGTACTTC,CSAREGLAGAYEQYF
TRBJ2-3,few,TRBV4-3,TRBD2,TGCGCCAGCAGCCGGGGATCGGGACTAGCGGGGTCCACAGATACGCAGTATTTT,CASSRGSGLAGSTDTQYF
TRBJ1-6,-,TRBV6-5,-,TGTGCCAGCAGTTACAGTAGGGGAGGATCACCCCTCCACTTT,CASSYSRGGSPLHF
TRBJ2-1,few,TRBV20-1,TRBD2,TGCAGTGCTAGAGGCTCCGGGGGGGTCTACAATGAGCAGTTCTTC,CSARGSGGVYNEQFF
TRBJ1-4,-,TRBV7-9,-,TGTGCCAGCAGCCCCCCGACAGCCCCTAATGAAAAACTGTTTTTT,CASSPPTAPNEKLFF
TRBJ2-7,few,TRBV27,TRBD1,TGTGCCAGCAGTTTTCGGGACAGCACCTACGAGCAGTACTTC,CASSFRDSTYEQYF
TRBJ2-7,-,TRBV12-3/TRBV12-4,-,TGTGCCAGCAGTTTCGCAGACGAGCAGTACTTC,CASSFADEQYF
TRBJ2-3,few,TRBV7-9,TRBD1,TGTGCCAGCAGCTTCCCGGGACAGATCCACACAGATACGCAGTATTTT,CASSFPGQIHTDTQYF
TRBJ2-4,-,TRBV23-1,TRBD1,TGCGCCAGTGTTGGACAGGCAGAAAACATTCAGTACTTC,CASVGQAENIQYF
TRBJ1-6,-,TRBV9,-,TGTGCCAGCAGCGTACTGAGCAATTCACCCCTCCACTTT,CASSVLSNSPLHF
TRBJ2-3,-,TRBV4-3,-,TGCGCCAGCAGCCAAGATGGGGCACCTACAGATACGCAGTATTTT,CASSQDGAPTDTQYF
TRBJ1-1,-,TRBV7-3,-,TGTGCCAGCAGCCGTCCACCCAACACTGAAGCTTTCTTT,CASSRPPNTEAFF
TRBJ2-1,many,TRBV9,-,TGTGCCAGCAGCGTAGCTACAACCGGCAGTGTATATGAGCAGTTCTTC,CASSVATTGSVYEQFF
TRBJ2-5,-,TRBV11-2,TRBD2,TGTGCCAGCAGCTTAGGCCACGGGGGGGGAGAGACCCAGTACTTC,CASSLGHGGGETQYF